The 23 T cell receptor beta chains presented below share a single source sample, sequenced in a study of Siglec-9 on CD8 T cells in melanoma. Sequenced by immunoSEQ multiplex PCR; TCRdb stores in-frame clones only, minus some. Of around 29,000 clones in the sample, 75% to 85% were seen once. The sequenced sample was Siglec-9- CD8+ T cells sorted from blood. These receptors originate from a human donor in good health.

The rearrangement joins TRBV30 to TRBJ1-2; D is ambiguous. Germline V gene sequence: CDR1 GTSNPN, CDR2 SVGIG (reference sequence). The CDR3 loop spans 12 amino acids. Trimming left V 5 bases short and J 4 bases short, with 11 bases between. CDR3 in amino acids: CAWVREGYGYTF. CDR3 coding DNA: TGTGCCTGGGTGCGTGAGGGCTATGGCTACACCTTC.

V gene TRBV7-2 combines with J gene TRBJ2-3; 12 nucleotides agree with TRBD2. CDR1 and CDR2 from the germline V gene are SGHTA and FQGNSA. Unmatched junction bases numbered 6, after V lost 4 bases and J lost 7 bases. This CDR3 spans 15 amino acids. Here the CDR3 DNA reads TGTGCCAGCAGCTCGACTAGCGGGGGCGTTTATACGCAGTATTTT. This sequence encodes CASSSTSGGVYTQYF.

This chain links TRBV4-1 with TRBJ2-3; D is unresolved. V lost 0 bases and J lost 4, with 5 bases in between. The CDR3 has 13 residues. Germline values: CDR1 MGHRA, CDR2 YSYEKL. This CDR3 reads CASSQDPPDTQYF. For the CDR3, the DNA is TGCGCCAGCAGCCAAGATCCGCCAGATACGCAGTATTTT.

The rearrangement links TRBV7-9 to TRBJ1-2; a possible D gene is TRBD1 (6 bases). The CDR3 has 15 residues. The germline V gene has CDR1 SEHNR and CDR2 FQNEAQ (reference sequence). The V end lost 7 bases, the J end lost 4 bases, and 19 bases lay between the germline ends. CDR3 region: CASTTPKGRGYGYTF. CDR3 in DNA: TGTGCCAGCACTACACCGAAGGGCAGGGGCTATGGCTACACCTTC.

The V gene is TRBV5-1, the J gene TRBJ2-5; 13 bases are shared with TRBD2. Germline trimming cut 3 bases from V and 5 bases from J; bases unmatched to any gene: 7. The CDR3 covers 16 residues. Germline CDR1 and CDR2: SGHRS and YFSETQ. CDR3 in amino acids: CASSWTSGSPRETQYF. The CDR3 DNA sequence: TGCGCCAGCAGCTGGACTAGCGGGAGTCCCAGGGAGACCCAGTACTTC.

This chain uses TRBV6-5 with TRBJ2-7; D may be TRBD1 (5 bases). V was clipped by 6 bases and J by 3 bases, with 15 bases between them. Germline CDR1 MNHEY, CDR2 SVGAGI. This CDR3 region has 14 residues. The CDR3 is CASRIRGFGYEQYF. The DNA of the CDR3 is TGTGCCAGCAGGATTAGGGGTTTCGGCTACGAGCAGTACTTC.

CDR3 loop: CASSLGGTSYNEQFF. The DNA of the CDR3 is TGTGCCAGCAGCTTAGGAGGGACATCCTACAATGAGCAGTTCTTC. The chain has TRBV7-8 and TRBJ2-1, with a possible D match to TRBD1 (6 bases). Germline CDR1 reads SGHVS; CDR2 reads FQNEAQ. V dropped 1 base and J dropped 1 base, with 8 bases sitting between them. The CDR3 length is 15 residues.

This clone showed up just once. This chain uses TRBV7-9 with TRBJ2-7; 7 bases fit TRBD1. Germline loops: CDR1 SEHNR, CDR2 FQNEAQ (reference sequence). V trimming: 4 bases; J trimming: 3 bases; junction bases outside the gene matches: 3. The CDR3 spans 13 residues. CDR3 in DNA: TGTGCCAGCAGCTCCCGGGACAGCTACGAGCAGTACGTC. Translating gives CASSSRDSYEQYV.

The chain combines TRBV30 with TRBJ2-1, with 12 bases fitting TRBD2. V shed 7 bases, J shed 3 bases, and the junction held 4 bases outside the gene matches. This CDR3 region has 14 residues. CDR1 and CDR2 from the germline V gene are GTSNPN and SVGIG (reference sequence). The CDR3 sequence is CASSTSGSYNEQFF. CDR3 bases: TGTGCCTCCTCGACTAGCGGGAGCTACAATGAGCAGTTCTTC.

This clone was recorded a few times. The chain uses TRBV6-1 and TRBJ1-1; D is ambiguous. The CDR3 is 12 residues long. V gave up 6 bases and J gave up 5 bases, with 10 bases separating them. CDR1 and CDR2 from the germline V gene are MNHNS and SASEGT. The CDR3 sequence: CASSVRGTEAFF. CDR3 coding DNA: TGTGCCAGCAGCGTACGAGGGACTGAAGCTTTCTTT.

The chain carries TRBV9 and TRBJ2-7, with 10 positions matching TRBD1. Germline CDR1 reads SGDLS; CDR2 reads YYNGEE. This CDR3 is built from 16 residues. The V and J ends lost 3 bases and 6 bases, in that order; junction bases with no gene match: 12. Here the CDR3 DNA reads TGTGCCAGCAGCGCCCAGGACAGGGGGAAGTTCTCCGAGCAGTACTTC. As protein: CASSAQDRGKFSEQYF.

V is TRBV7-9 and J is TRBJ1-1; no clear D gene. The V end lost 2 bases, the J end lost 9 bases, and 19 bases lay between the germline ends. The CDR3 spans 15 residues. Germline CDR1 is SEHNR and CDR2 is FQNEAQ (reference sequence). The CDR3 sequence: CASSLTVPGDTQAFF. The CDR3 DNA is TGTGCCAGCAGCTTAACGGTGCCGGGAGACACCCAAGCTTTCTTT.

The chain links TRBV27 to TRBJ2-5; 11 bases agree with TRBD1. Judging by the DNA end, TRBJ2-7 fits better; the J call may be wrong. Germline CDR1 and CDR2: MNHEY and SMNVEV (reference sequence). This CDR3 has 21 amino acids. CDR3 DNA: TGTGCCAGCAGTTTATCCCCCCCAAGCGGACAGGGGGCTACATCGGTCCACGAGCAGTACTTC. It yields the protein CASSLSPPSGQGATSVHEQYF.

This clone has a handful of counts. J is TRBJ1-1 and V is TRBV27; D ambiguous. The CDR3 length is 12 residues. Germline loops: CDR1 MNHEY, CDR2 SMNVEV (reference sequence). V was trimmed by 7 bases and J by 5 bases, leaving 11 bases between them. CDR3: CASKGSITEAFF. DNA of the CDR3: TGTGCCAGCAAAGGGAGTATTACTGAAGCTTTCTTT.

The rearrangement links TRBV9 to TRBJ2-2; D gene unclear. Trimming took off 1 base at V and 4 bases at J, with 20 bases between the two ends. CDR3 length: 18 residues. The germline V gene encodes CDR1 SGDLS and CDR2 YYNGEE. The DNA for the CDR3 is TGTGCCAGCAGCGTACCCGTCGCAGAGCCGACGAGCACCGGGGAGCTGTTTTTT. It translates to CASSVPVAEPTSTGELFF.

The chain carries TRBV11-2 and TRBJ1-6; D gene ambiguous. Trimming removed 1 base at V and 6 bases at J, with 10 bases between. The CDR3 has 15 amino acids. The germline gives CDR1 SGHAT, CDR2 FQNNGV. The CDR3 sequence is CASSLGFGSNSPLHF. CDR3 nucleotides: TGTGCCAGCAGCTTAGGGTTCGGCAGTAATTCACCCCTCCACTTT.

This clone was seen a single time. The chain combines TRBV28 with TRBJ2-1; D perhaps matches TRBD2 (7 bases). The V end was cut by 2 bases, the J end by 3 bases, with 17 bases between. The CDR3 has 17 amino acids. CDR1 MDHEN and CDR2 SYDVKM come from the germline V gene. DNA of the CDR3: TGTGCCAGCAGTTTAGGCAGCGGGGACACCCTCTACAATGAGCAGTTCTTC. The encoded protein is CASSLGSGDTLYNEQFF.

This chain joins TRBV7-9 and TRBJ2-5; D gene unclear. V lost 5 bases and J 3 bases, leaving 7 bases between the germline ends. Germline CDR1 reads SEHNR; CDR2 reads FQNEAQ (reference sequence). This CDR3 region has 12 residues. CDR3 nucleotide sequence: TGTGCCAGCAGCCTATTCAAAGAGACCCAGTACTTC. It encodes CASSLFKETQYF.

This chain connects TRBV2 to TRBJ1-1; D is perhaps TRBD1 (6 bases). V was cut by 7 bases and J by 1 base, with 10 bases left in between. This CDR3 spans 13 amino acids. Germline CDR1 reads SNHLY; CDR2 reads FYNNEI. CDR3 DNA: TGTGCCAGCATTCCACAGGGGAACACTGAAGCTTTCTTT. This encodes CASIPQGNTEAFF.

The V call is TRBV6-5, the J call TRBJ2-7; D not certain. Trimming took 0 bases from V and 3 from J, leaving 12 bases between them. Looked up from germline, CDR1 is MNHEY and CDR2 is SVGAGI. The CDR3 is 15 residues long. CDR3 protein: CASSYSYGPGYEQYF. Here the CDR3 DNA reads TGTGCCAGCAGTTACTCTTATGGACCGGGCTACGAGCAGTACTTC.

V gene TRBV19 combines with J gene TRBJ2-7, with 8 positions matching TRBD1. Trimming took 3 bases from V and 6 from J; bases not matched to a gene: 4. The germline V gene has CDR1 LNHDA and CDR2 SQIVND (reference sequence). The CDR3 length is 13 residues. In DNA form, the CDR3 reads TGTGCCAGTAGTATGGGGACAGGAGGCGAGCAGTACGTC. Amino acid sequence: CASSMGTGGEQYV.

The chain recombines TRBV9 with TRBJ2-1, with 10 bases identical to TRBD1. This CDR3 contains 15 residues. Germline trimming cut 3 bases from V and 7 bases from J; bases unmatched to any gene: 7. Germline-derived CDR1 and CDR2 are SGDLS and YYNGEE. In DNA, the CDR3 is TGTGCCAGCAGCGCCGGGACAGGGGAGCTAAATGAGCAGTTCTTC. Translating gives CASSAGTGELNEQFF.

CDR3 sequence reads: CASTFTFSGDRLGAQYF. The DNA of the CDR3 is TGTGCCAGCACCTTCACCTTTAGCGGGGACCGACTGGGGGCCCAGTACTTC. The rearrangement joins TRBV11-2 to TRBJ2-5; TRBD2 matches 8 bases. Germline values: CDR1 SGHAT, CDR2 FQNNGV. The CDR3 is 17 amino acids. The J segment lost 9 bases and the V segment lost 7 bases, leaving 22 bases of the junction unmatched.